A single TCR beta chain is shown here with its context. Germline V gene sequence: CDR1 MNHEY, CDR2 SMNVEV (reference sequence). The V end lost 10 bases, the J end lost 1 base, and 7 bases lay between the germline ends. This CDR3 region has 11 residues. One entry per CDR3 protein, called by TCRdb with MiXCR from the RT-PCR reads. This sample has about 680,000 distinct CDR3 sequences, with 12% to 15% found just once. The material sequenced was memory CD4+ T cells from blood. This TCR came from a female donor in good health, serving as a healthy control. V gene TRBV27 combines with J gene TRBJ1-1, with D unclear. CDR3 loop: CATLRNTEAFF. The CDR3 DNA sequence: TGTGCCACCTTGAGGAACACTGAAGCTTTCTTT.